Listed below are T cell receptor beta chains from one sample, sequenced in a study of response to subunit inactivated influenza vaccine. TCRdb analysed the RT-PCR reads with MiXCR anew, one entry per CDR3 protein. The repertoire consists of 650,000 to 700,000 distinct CDR3 sequences, with about a sixth occurring once and the leading ten covering under 14%. The source was PBMCs from blood, collected roughly 12 days after vaccination. Every receptor here comes from a man over 45 who received an inactivated influenza vaccine. Each CDR3 is given with its conserved first and last residue. D genes are given only for firm matches. The size field is filled for only some rows; it gives once, few, many or a size class.

j_gene: TRBJ2-7
v_gene: TRBV7-9
d_gene: NA
abundance: few
CDR3nt: TGTGCCAGCAGCTCTGACATTCTCGAGCAGTACTTC
CDR3aa: CASSSDILEQYF

j_gene: TRBJ1-6
v_gene: TRBV28
d_gene: NA
abundance: NA
CDR3nt: TGTGCCAGCAAACGACGGGTAGGGAATTCACCCCTCCACTTT
CDR3aa: CASKRRVGNSPLHF

j_gene: TRBJ2-2
v_gene: TRBV28
d_gene: NA
abundance: few
CDR3nt: TGTGCCAGCAGTTCTACTCCGGGGGCTTACACCGGGGAGCTGTTTTTT
CDR3aa: CASSSTPGAYTGELFF

j_gene: TRBJ2-2
v_gene: TRBV7-2
d_gene: TRBD1
abundance: few
CDR3nt: TGTGCCAGCAGCCCCAGAGGGACAGAGTACACCGGGGAGCTGTTTTTT
CDR3aa: CASSPRGTEYTGELFF

j_gene: TRBJ2-2
v_gene: TRBV12-3/TRBV12-4
d_gene: NA
abundance: few
CDR3nt: TGTGCCAGCTTTAAGGGGCGATCCGGGGAGCTGTTTTTT
CDR3aa: CASFKGRSGELFF

j_gene: TRBJ2-1
v_gene: TRBV11-2
d_gene: NA
abundance: NA
CDR3nt: TGTGCCAGCGGACGGTACAATGAGCAGTTCTTC
CDR3aa: CASGRYNEQFF

j_gene: TRBJ2-1
v_gene: TRBV5-1
d_gene: NA
abundance: many
CDR3nt: TGCGCCAGCAGCTTGGACCGGGGGAACAATGAGCAGTTCTTC
CDR3aa: CASSLDRGNNEQFF

j_gene: TRBJ2-3
v_gene: TRBV6-1
d_gene: TRBD2
abundance: NA
CDR3nt: TGTGCCAGCAGCCTTACCTCCGGGACTACCCCGACGAAGCAGTATTTT
CDR3aa: CASSLTSGTTPTKQYF

j_gene: TRBJ1-1
v_gene: TRBV3-1
d_gene: NA
abundance: many
CDR3nt: TGTGCCAGCAGCCTGAGGGCGGGCGCTGAAGCTTTCTTT
CDR3aa: CASSLRAGAEAFF

j_gene: TRBJ2-1
v_gene: TRBV30
d_gene: NA
abundance: NA
CDR3nt: TGTGCCTGGAGTGGAATATTAACCACTGAGCAGTTCTTC
CDR3aa: CAWSGILTTEQFF

j_gene: TRBJ1-4
v_gene: TRBV20-1
d_gene: NA
abundance: NA
CDR3nt: TGCAGTGCTACCAGGGATCTCACTAATGAAAAACTGTTTTTT
CDR3aa: CSATRDLTNEKLFF

j_gene: TRBJ2-1
v_gene: TRBV7-8
d_gene: NA
abundance: few
CDR3nt: TGTGCCAGCAGCCTCCGGGCTCTAGACAGCAATGAGCAGTTCTTC
CDR3aa: CASSLRALDSNEQFF

j_gene: TRBJ2-2
v_gene: TRBV6-5
d_gene: NA
abundance: NA
CDR3nt: TGTGCCAGCAGTTACGCACAGGGTGTAACCGGGGAGCTGTTTTTT
CDR3aa: CASSYAQGVTGELFF

j_gene: TRBJ2-2
v_gene: TRBV29-1
d_gene: TRBD1
abundance: once
CDR3nt: TGCAGCGCCTCCCCGCAGGGGGCGGGCCCCGCGAACACCGGGGAGCTGTTTTTT
CDR3aa: CSASPQGAGPANTGELFF

j_gene: TRBJ1-5
v_gene: TRBV2
d_gene: TRBD1
abundance: many
CDR3nt: TGTGCCAGCAGTGTGGGGGGGACAGGCATCGGGCCCCAGCATTTT
CDR3aa: CASSVGGTGIGPQHF

j_gene: TRBJ2-6
v_gene: TRBV5-1
d_gene: NA
abundance: few
CDR3nt: TGCGCCAGCAGCATCGCCTTCTCTGGGGCCAACGTCCTGACTTTC
CDR3aa: CASSIAFSGANVLTF

j_gene: TRBJ2-7
v_gene: TRBV5-4
d_gene: TRBD1
abundance: few
CDR3nt: TGTGCCAGCAGCTTGTCGGACAGGGGTACTGACGAGCAGTACTTC
CDR3aa: CASSLSDRGTDEQYF

j_gene: TRBJ2-3
v_gene: TRBV29-1
d_gene: NA
abundance: NA
CDR3nt: TGCAGCGGGACCGGGGGAGACAGGGCGAGCACAGATACGCAGTATTTT
CDR3aa: CSGTGGDRASTDTQYF

j_gene: TRBJ2-2
v_gene: TRBV29-1
d_gene: TRBD1
abundance: few
CDR3nt: TGCAGCGTTGAATATAGGGACAGGGGGAACACCGGGGAGCTGTTTTTT
CDR3aa: CSVEYRDRGNTGELFF

j_gene: TRBJ2-7
v_gene: TRBV15
d_gene: NA
abundance: few
CDR3nt: TGTGCCACCAGCAGACAAACCTCCTACGAGCAGTACTTC
CDR3aa: CATSRQTSYEQYF

j_gene: TRBJ2-3
v_gene: TRBV7-2
d_gene: TRBD2
abundance: NA
CDR3nt: TGTGCCAGCAGCTTAAGACTAGCGGGAGTGTCAGATACGCAGTATTTT
CDR3aa: CASSLRLAGVSDTQYF

j_gene: TRBJ2-7
v_gene: TRBV4-2
d_gene: NA
abundance: NA
CDR3nt: TGTGCCAGCAGTGCAGGGTTTGAAGGGACCTACGAGCAGTACTTC
CDR3aa: CASSAGFEGTYEQYF

j_gene: TRBJ2-2
v_gene: TRBV20-1
d_gene: TRBD2
abundance: few
CDR3nt: TGCAGTGTTCGACCGGGACTAGCGGTATTAAACGGGGAGCTGTTTTTT
CDR3aa: CSVRPGLAVLNGELFF

j_gene: TRBJ2-1
v_gene: TRBV3-1
d_gene: TRBD2
abundance: many
CDR3nt: TGTGCCAGCAGCCAGACTAGCGGGGCAAACAATGAGCAGTTCTTC
CDR3aa: CASSQTSGANNEQFF

j_gene: TRBJ2-1
v_gene: TRBV7-8
d_gene: TRBD2
abundance: NA
CDR3nt: TGTGCCAGCAGCTTAGCCCGACTAGCGGGAAGAGACAATGAGCAGTTCTTC
CDR3aa: CASSLARLAGRDNEQFF

j_gene: TRBJ2-2
v_gene: TRBV27
d_gene: NA
abundance: many
CDR3nt: TGTGCCAGCAGTTATGCGTTTGGGCACAGGGAGCTGTTTTTT
CDR3aa: CASSYAFGHRELFF

j_gene: TRBJ2-2
v_gene: TRBV5-5
d_gene: NA
abundance: NA
CDR3nt: TGTGCCAGCAGCTTCGGTAATAGGGCCGGGGAGCTGTTTTTT
CDR3aa: CASSFGNRAGELFF

j_gene: TRBJ2-4
v_gene: TRBV7-9
d_gene: TRBD1
abundance: few
CDR3nt: TGTGCCAGCAGCGGGGGACAGTTTGGCGACATTCAGTACTTC
CDR3aa: CASSGGQFGDIQYF

j_gene: TRBJ2-1
v_gene: TRBV29-1
d_gene: TRBD2
abundance: NA
CDR3nt: TGCAGCGTCCCGGGACTAGGGTCCGGGGGAGAGCAGTTCTTC
CDR3aa: CSVPGLGSGGEQFF

j_gene: TRBJ2-3
v_gene: TRBV5-1
d_gene: NA
abundance: many
CDR3nt: TGCGCCAGCAGCTTGAGTGGGGCTAGCACAGATACGCAGTATTTT
CDR3aa: CASSLSGASTDTQYF

j_gene: TRBJ1-5
v_gene: TRBV24-1
d_gene: TRBD1
abundance: NA
CDR3nt: TGTGCCACCAGCGGCGACAGGGTCAATCAGCCCCAGCATTTT
CDR3aa: CATSGDRVNQPQHF

j_gene: TRBJ1-5
v_gene: TRBV20-1
d_gene: NA
abundance: NA
CDR3nt: TGCAGTGCCCAGGAGGTCAGCAATCAGCCCCAGCATTTT
CDR3aa: CSAQEVSNQPQHF

j_gene: TRBJ2-4
v_gene: TRBV6-1
d_gene: NA
abundance: few
CDR3nt: TGTGCCAGCAGTGTGAGGACAGGCGGGAGTTGGAACAAAAACATTCAGTACTTC
CDR3aa: CASSVRTGGSWNKNIQYF

j_gene: TRBJ2-5
v_gene: TRBV6-1
d_gene: NA
abundance: NA
CDR3nt: TGTGCCAGCAGCCGGAGTAATGTACCGGAGACCCAGTACTTC
CDR3aa: CASSRSNVPETQYF

j_gene: TRBJ2-7
v_gene: TRBV10-3
d_gene: TRBD2
abundance: NA
CDR3nt: TGTGCCATCAGTGATGCCCCGGGACTAGCGGGAGACGAGCAGTACTTC
CDR3aa: CAISDAPGLAGDEQYF

j_gene: TRBJ2-5
v_gene: TRBV12-3/TRBV12-4
d_gene: NA
abundance: many
CDR3nt: TGTGCCAGCAGTTTACCGGTAGCTGGGGAGACCCAGTACTTC
CDR3aa: CASSLPVAGETQYF

j_gene: TRBJ2-1
v_gene: TRBV28
d_gene: NA
abundance: few
CDR3nt: TGTGCCTCTAGTTTGGGGGCTGGTGAGCAGTTCTTC
CDR3aa: CASSLGAGEQFF

j_gene: TRBJ2-7
v_gene: TRBV29-1
d_gene: NA
abundance: many
CDR3nt: TGCAGCGTTGGGACAGCGGGCGAGCAGTACTTC
CDR3aa: CSVGTAGEQYF

j_gene: TRBJ2-7
v_gene: TRBV5-1
d_gene: TRBD2
abundance: NA
CDR3nt: TGCGCCAGCAGCTTGGTGACTAGCGGGGTCTCCGAGCAGTACTTC
CDR3aa: CASSLVTSGVSEQYF

j_gene: TRBJ2-1
v_gene: TRBV12-3/TRBV12-4
d_gene: NA
abundance: few
CDR3nt: TGTGCCAGCAGTTTAGCCGTCGACTCCTTGCCTTACAATGAGCAGTTCTTC
CDR3aa: CASSLAVDSLPYNEQFF

j_gene: TRBJ2-5
v_gene: TRBV7-7
d_gene: NA
abundance: few
CDR3nt: TGTGCTAGCAGCCCCCGCCGGGGGACAGTGGGACAAGAGACCCAGTACTTC
CDR3aa: CASSPRRGTVGQETQYF

j_gene: TRBJ2-7
v_gene: TRBV30
d_gene: TRBD1
abundance: few
CDR3nt: TGTGCCTGGAGTAAGCCTTTCTGGGGACAGGGGGACGAGCAGTACTTC
CDR3aa: CAWSKPFWGQGDEQYF

j_gene: TRBJ2-7
v_gene: TRBV5-1
d_gene: TRBD1
abundance: few
CDR3nt: TGCGCCAGCAGCGAGGACAGGGGGCATTGGTCCGAGCAGTACTTC
CDR3aa: CASSEDRGHWSEQYF

j_gene: TRBJ1-1
v_gene: TRBV5-1
d_gene: NA
abundance: few
CDR3nt: TGCGCCAGCACCTTGGATTCCCCCCGGACAAACACTGAAGCTTTCTTT
CDR3aa: CASTLDSPRTNTEAFF

j_gene: TRBJ2-2
v_gene: TRBV5-4
d_gene: NA
abundance: many
CDR3nt: TGTGCCAGCAGCTCGGGGACCGGGGAGCTGTTTTTT
CDR3aa: CASSSGTGELFF

j_gene: TRBJ2-1
v_gene: TRBV6-2/TRBV6-3
d_gene: TRBD1
abundance: many
CDR3nt: TGTGCCAGCAGAAGGGACAGATTCTCCTACAATGAGCAGTTCTTC
CDR3aa: CASRRDRFSYNEQFF

j_gene: TRBJ2-6
v_gene: TRBV4-3
d_gene: NA
abundance: few
CDR3nt: TGCGCCAGCAGCCACGGGACCTCAATGGAGGGCGTCCTGACTTTC
CDR3aa: CASSHGTSMEGVLTF

j_gene: TRBJ1-1
v_gene: TRBV5-1
d_gene: TRBD1
abundance: NA
CDR3nt: TGCGCCAGCAGCGCCCAGGGGGTTATGACTGAAGCTTTCTTT
CDR3aa: CASSAQGVMTEAFF